This T cell receptor beta chain was captured in a study of regulatory T cells in long-lasting Graves disease. This clonotype was found many times. Its specificity is not known. Broader study findings: Small sample size may have lowered accuracy. Persistent patients shared 2,741 public clonotypes among themselves. Newly diagnosed patients shared fewer, at nearly 1,000.

For TCR beta, libraries came from iRepertoire HTBI primers and Arm-PCR of CDR3 regions. MiXCR, run by TCRdb on the multiplex PCR reads, gives a single entry per CDR3 protein. The table includes roughly 420,000 distinct CDR3 sequences, 14% detected once. The time point denotes: newly diagnosed GD, antithyroid drugs for less than 3 months. RNA isolated from PBMCs was used to make the TCR library. The patients were drawn from one endocrinology department in Xi'an, China. Germline CDR1 SNHLY, CDR2 FYNNEI. Trimming took off 6 bases at V and 7 bases at J, with 15 bases between the two ends. This CDR3 contains 14 residues. These same records also appear under a second study, on T cells in Graves' hyperthyroidism and ophthalmopathy. That paper adds: HTBI primers were the set used in a first-round RT-PCR of the TCR CDR3.

The TCR sequence derives from a woman aged 45 to 65 with Graves disease. J is TRBJ2-2 and V is TRBV2; D is undetermined. Here the sequenced sample was peripheral blood mononuclear cells (PBMCs), taken at new diagnosis, from a patient treated with antithyroid drugs. The CDR3 DNA reads as TGTGCCAGCAGAGCCCCCAGAGAAGGCGGGGAGCTGTTTTTT. It is translated as CASRAPREGGELFF.